Below are 30 T cell receptor beta chains sequenced from a single sample in a study of early T cells in non-severe SARS-CoV-2 infection. TCRdb reprocessed the 5' RACE reads with MiXCR, giving one entry per CDR3 protein. The sample includes approximately 58,000 distinct CDR3 sequences, 6.2% seen only once; the top ten take 3.5% to 4%. Sequencing was performed on whole blood. These receptors were obtained from an adult who was a healthcare worker with PCR-confirmed SARS-CoV-2 infection or an uninfected control (not recorded which).

This clonotype was observed at least ten times. The CDR3: CASSLFGGAVDNEQFF. For the CDR3, the DNA is TGTGCCAGCAGCCTCTTTGGGGGGGCCGTGGACAATGAGCAGTTCTTC. The chain recombines TRBV7-2 with TRBJ2-1, with D perhaps matching TRBD2 (7 bases). The CDR3 sequence is 16 residues long. Trimming pared 5 bases from V and 5 bases from J, leaving 19 bases between. From germline, CDR1 is SGHTA and CDR2 FQGNSA.

The chain combines TRBV5-4 with TRBJ1-2; 7 bases match TRBD1. The V and J ends lost 4 bases and 3 bases, in that order; junction bases with no gene match: 6. Germline V gene sequence: CDR1 SGHNT, CDR2 YYREEE (reference sequence). The CDR3 extends over 14 amino acids. The DNA of the CDR3 is TGTGCCAGCAGCCTAGGACAGGCGGACTATGGCTACACCTTC. This translates into CASSLGQADYGYTF. Variable domain in full (rest from reference TRBV5-4 and TRBJ1-2): ETGVTQSPTHLIKTRGQQVTLRCSSQSGHNTVSWYQQALGQGPQFIFQYYREEENGRGNFPPRFSGLQFPNYSSELNVNALELDDSALYLCASSLGQADYGYTFGSGTRLTVV.

This clonotype was counted at least ten times. The chain couples TRBV6-4 to TRBJ2-1; tentative D call: TRBD2 (5 bases). The CDR3 extends over 14 amino acids. The germline V and J ends were trimmed by 4 bases and 7 bases, with 14 bases remaining between them. CDR1 is MRHNA, CDR2 SNTAGT, per germline. This CDR3 is CASSVDSDRNEQFF. For the CDR3, the DNA is TGTGCCAGCAGTGTGGATAGCGATAGAAATGAGCAGTTCTTC.

This clonotype has a count of ten or more. V and J are TRBV7-9 and TRBJ1-1; D may be TRBD1 (6 bases). CDR1 is SEHNR, CDR2 FQNEAQ, per germline (reference sequence). Trimming pared 7 bases from V and 7 bases from J, leaving 16 bases between. CDR3 length: 13 amino acids. For the CDR3, the DNA is TGTGCCAGCAACCCGACCAGGGGCCTTGAAGCTTTCTTT. Amino acid sequence: CASNPTRGLEAFF.

This clonotype was recorded a few times. The rearrangement uses TRBV6-5 and TRBJ1-5, with D maybe TRBD1 (6 bases). Germline CDR1 MNHEY, CDR2 SVGAGI. The germline V and J ends were trimmed by 5 bases and 4 bases, with 18 bases remaining between them. CDR3 length: 16 amino acids. The CDR3 region is CASSQHGQLTNQPQHF. CDR3 bases: TGTGCCAGCAGTCAACACGGACAGCTTACGAATCAGCCCCAGCATTTT.

This chain joins TRBV7-2 and TRBJ2-7; tentatively, D is TRBD2 (5 bases). V dropped 4 bases and J dropped 7 bases, with 17 bases sitting between them. CDR1 SGHTA and CDR2 FQGNSA come from the germline V gene. The CDR3 runs 14 residues. The CDR3 DNA reads as TGTGCCAGCAGCTCTGACGGAGGCCTACGGGAGCAGTACTTC. This codes for CASSSDGGLREQYF.

The genes are TRBV10-3 and TRBJ2-5; 8 bases fit TRBD2. CDR1 and CDR2 from the germline V gene are ENHRY and SYGVKD. The CDR3 covers 12 residues. Unmatched junction bases numbered 5, after V lost 10 bases and J lost 4 bases. CDR3 in DNA: TGTGCCACCGGGGGGGCCGGAGAGACCCAGTACTTC. The encoded protein is CATGGAGETQYF.

The table lists this clonotype with many counts. The chain has TRBV19 and TRBJ2-7, with 8 positions matching TRBD2. Germline values: CDR1 LNHDA, CDR2 SQIVND (reference sequence). Trimming at V came to 4 bases and at J to 1 base, leaving 3 bases not matched to a gene. The CDR3 covers 14 residues. CDR3 nucleotides: TGTGCCAGTAGTAAGGAGCGGGGGTCCTACGAGCAGTACTTC. This sequence encodes CASSKERGSYEQYF.

V and J are TRBV20-1 and TRBJ2-5; no clear D gene. CDR3 length: 11 amino acids. Germline CDR1 and CDR2: DFQATT and SNEGSKA (reference sequence). Trimming shortened V by 1 base and J by 5 bases, and 5 bases separated the two germline ends. CDR3 amino acids: CSARVRETQYF. The CDR3 nucleotides are TGCAGTGCTAGAGTGAGGGAGACCCAGTACTTC.

Only a few counts were recorded for this clonotype. The chain employs TRBV5-6 and TRBJ2-6; no clear D. The V gene lost 4 bases and the J gene lost 1 base, with 15 bases spanning the gap. CDR1 is SGHDT, CDR2 YYEEEE, per germline. This CDR3 is built from 17 residues. CDR3: CASSPRSRRSGANVLTF. CDR3 sequence (DNA): TGTGCCAGCAGCCCGAGATCCAGGCGTTCTGGGGCCAACGTCCTGACTTTC.

The table lists this clonotype with a few counts. The chain is built from TRBV6-1 and TRBJ1-1; D is perhaps TRBD1 (5 bases). The CDR3 totals 14 residues. Trimming stripped 8 bases from V and 4 bases from J, with 17 bases between. Germline V gene sequence: CDR1 MNHNS, CDR2 SASEGT. This CDR3 is CASERGEGLTEAFF. The CDR3 DNA is TGTGCCAGCGAACGAGGGGAGGGGCTCACTGAAGCTTTCTTT.

On this clonotype itself: A junction end diverges from the germline sequence, so it may reflect a read error. The chain is built from TRBV7-7 and TRBJ2-2; D not resolved. Germline V gene data show CDR1 as SSHAT and CDR2 as FNYEAQ (reference sequence). The CDR3 covers 13 residues. CDR3 region: CASSLDRTGELFF. The CDR3 nucleotides read TGTGCTAGCAGCTTAGACCGGACCGGGGAGCTGTTTTTT.

This clonotype showed up many times. The CDR3 spells CASSATVLAGGLHEQFF. The CDR3 DNA is TGCGCCAGCAGCGCCACCGTCCTAGCGGGGGGGCTTCATGAGCAGTTCTTC. The J gene is TRBJ2-1, the V gene TRBV5-1; 12 bases fit TRBD2. Germline assignment: CDR1 SGHRS and CDR2 YFSETQ. This CDR3 region has 17 residues. V shed 4 bases and J 8 bases; nucleotides not matched to a gene: 13.

This clonotype was seen more than once but under ten times. The chain combines TRBV15 with TRBJ1-2; D not resolved. CDR3 length: 15 residues. The V gene's germline CDR1 is LNHNV and CDR2 YYDKDF (reference sequence). V was cut by 6 bases and J by 5 bases, with 19 bases left in between. The CDR3 nucleotides are TGTGCCACCAGTGCGGAGGGAGGCTTCGTTTATGGCTACACCTTC. Amino acids: CATSAEGGFVYGYTF.

This clonotype has just a few counts. This sequence joins TRBV19 and TRBJ1-5; no firm D call. Per the germline V gene, CDR1 is LNHDA and CDR2 is SQIVND (reference sequence). Trimming removed 3 bases at V and 1 base at J, with 16 bases between. The CDR3 is 17 amino acids. CDR3 DNA: TGTGCCAGTAGTATCGGCACCTTGATAAGGAGCAATCAGCCCCAGCATTTT. Translating gives CASSIGTLIRSNQPQHF.

The V gene is TRBV5-4, the J gene TRBJ2-2; D not resolved. The germline V and J ends were trimmed by 6 bases and 4 bases, with 16 bases remaining between them. The CDR3 has 15 residues. Looked up from germline, CDR1 is SGHNT and CDR2 is YYREEE (reference sequence). The CDR3 DNA reads as TGTGCCAGCATTGATTTCCGCGATGGCACCGGGGAGCTGTTTTTT. Residues: CASIDFRDGTGELFF.

J is TRBJ2-3 and V is TRBV3-1; D not resolved. CDR3 length equals 12 residues. The germline V and J ends were trimmed by 1 base and 4 bases, with 3 bases remaining between them. The germline V gene has CDR1 LGHDT and CDR2 YNNKEL (reference sequence). DNA for the CDR3: TGTGCCAGCAGCCAAGTTTCAGATACGCAGTATTTT. It specifies CASSQVSDTQYF.

The chain is built from TRBV28 and TRBJ2-3; the match to TRBD1 covers 8 bases. Germline V gene sequence: CDR1 MDHEN, CDR2 SYDVKM. The CDR3 sequence is 13 residues long. J gave up 4 bases and V 7 bases, and 4 bases lay outside the gene matches. The CDR3 region has the DNA TGTGCCAGCACACAGGGGGTCCCAGATACGCAGTATTTT. Translating gives CASTQGVPDTQYF.

This clonotype was found a few times. This chain uses TRBV5-1 with TRBJ2-5, with no clear D. The CDR3 is 12 amino acids. Per germline, CDR1 SGHRS and CDR2 YFSETQ. V gave up 0 bases and J gave up 5 bases, with 5 bases separating them. The CDR3 loop is CASSLAGETQYF. The CDR3 region has the DNA TGCGCCAGCAGCTTGGCCGGGGAGACCCAGTACTTC.

The chain uses TRBV6-6 and TRBJ1-6; TRBD1 might be the D (5 bases). The V and J ends lost 0 bases and 8 bases respectively, with 11 bases between them. This CDR3 has 15 residues. Germline V lookup: CDR1 MNHNY, CDR2 SVGAGI (reference sequence). In nucleotides, the CDR3 is TGTGCCAGCAGTTACTCGCCCGGGGGGGATTCACCCCTCCACTTT. Translating it yields CASSYSPGGDSPLHF.

The rearrangement uses TRBV29-1 and TRBJ2-1, with a possible D match to TRBD2 (6 bases). Germline V gene sequence: CDR1 SQVTM, CDR2 ANQGSEA. V shed 1 base and J shed 9 bases, with 16 bases lying between them. The CDR3 consists of 14 residues. The CDR3 sequence is CSVEGLRGEVEQFF. The CDR3 nucleotides read TGCAGCGTTGAAGGCCTCCGAGGGGAGGTTGAGCAGTTCTTC.

This clonotype showed up just a few times. The chain uses TRBV11-2 and TRBJ2-1; D could derive from TRBD1 or TRBD2 (6 bases each). The CDR3 is 15 residues long. Trimming shortened V by 5 bases and J by 3 bases, and 14 bases separated the two germline ends. The germline CDR1 and CDR2 sequences are SGHAT and FQNNGV. CDR3 nucleotides: TGTGCCAGCAGCGAGACGGGGGCCTACTACAATGAGCAGTTCTTC. Protein sequence: CASSETGAYYNEQFF.

V and J are TRBV29-1 and TRBJ2-7; 9 bases line up with TRBD1. J lost 3 bases, V lost 6 bases, and 6 bases had no gene match. The CDR3 has 13 amino acids. Germline CDR1 is SQVTM and CDR2 is ANQGSEA. The CDR3 DNA reads as TGCAGCGTCTCCTCGACAGGGGGCTACGAGCAGTACTTC. Translated, it gives CSVSSTGGYEQYF.

As concerns this clonotype: Compared with germline, one end of the junction differs, possibly owing to a read error. The V gene is TRBV7-7, the J gene TRBJ2-5; TRBD2 matches at 7 bases. CDR1 is SSHAT, CDR2 FNYEAQ, per germline (reference sequence). The CDR3 is 15 residues long. The CDR3 DNA is TGTGCTAGCAGCTTAACACTAGCGACTCAAGAGACCCAGTACTTC. This translates into CASSLTLATQETQYF. Full variable domain (rest looked up from reference TRBV7-7 and TRBJ2-5): GAGVSQSPRYKVTKRGQDVTLRCDPISSHATLYWYQQALGQGPEFLTYFNYEAQPDKSGLPSDRFSAERPEGSISTLTIQRTEQRDSAMYRCASSLTLATQETQYFGPGTRLLVL.

This clonotype was observed at least ten times. The chain's CDR3 is CASSLTGDGLTEAFF. In DNA, the CDR3 is TGTGCCAGCAGCTTAACGGGGGACGGACTCACTGAAGCTTTCTTT. The genes are TRBV7-3 and TRBJ1-1; tentative D call: TRBD1 (5 bases). This CDR3 region has 15 residues. V dropped 0 bases and J dropped 4 bases, with 12 bases sitting between them. Germline V gene lookup returns CDR1 SGHTA and CDR2 FQGTGA.

This clonotype was recorded many times. J is TRBJ2-7 and V is TRBV28; tentatively, D is TRBD2 (6 bases). The CDR3 consists of 12 residues. The V end was cut by 3 bases, the J end by 7 bases, with 10 bases between. The germline V gene has CDR1 MDHEN and CDR2 SYDVKM. This CDR3 is CASSFSGGEQYF. As DNA, the CDR3 is TGTGCCAGCAGTTTCAGTGGAGGGGAGCAGTACTTC. The full variable domain, completed using reference TRBV28 and TRBJ2-7, is DVKVTQSSRYLVKRTGEKVFLECVQDMDHENMFWYRQDPGLGLRLIYFSYDVKMKEKGDIPEGYSVSREKKERFSLILESASTNQTSMYLCASSFSGGEQYFGPGTRLTVT.

This clonotype has at least ten counts. The rearrangement uses TRBV19 and TRBJ2-2; TRBD1 agrees at 8 bases. With V trimmed by 6 bases and J by 5 bases, 5 bases remained unmatched. Looked up from germline, CDR1 is LNHDA and CDR2 is SQIVND (reference sequence). This CDR3 is built from 14 residues. CDR3 region: CASRDQGATGELFF. Written as DNA, the CDR3 is TGTGCCAGTAGAGACCAGGGGGCTACCGGGGAGCTGTTTTTT.

This chain connects TRBV4-3 to TRBJ2-5, with TRBD1 as a possible D gene (5 bases). The CDR3 contains 16 residues. Germline V gene lookup returns CDR1 LGHNA and CDR2 YSLEER. V shed 4 bases and J shed 1 base, with 16 bases lying between them. CDR3 sequence reads: CASSRGLQLAQETQYF. The CDR3 DNA follows: TGCGCCAGCAGCCGGGGCCTCCAGTTGGCCCAAGAGACCCAGTACTTC.

This clonotype appeared many times. The rearrangement uses TRBV11-2 and TRBJ2-5, with 11 positions matching TRBD2. The germline V gene encodes CDR1 SGHAT and CDR2 FQNNGV. Trimming took 1 base from V and 0 from J; bases not matched to a gene: 4. The CDR3 length is 17 residues. CDR3 in amino acids: CASSLGGTSGYQETQYF. The CDR3 nucleotides are TGTGCCAGCAGCTTAGGTGGGACTAGCGGATACCAAGAGACCCAGTACTTC.

V is TRBV6-2 or TRBV6-3 and J is TRBJ2-1; possibly TRBD2 for D (5 bases). The CDR3 consists of 15 residues. Germline CDR1 and CDR2: MNHEY and SVGEGT. V shed 3 bases and J shed 9 bases, with 18 bases lying between them. The CDR3 sequence is CASSYLGVRLGEQFF. DNA for the CDR3: TGTGCCAGCAGTTATTTGGGAGTCAGGTTGGGTGAGCAGTTCTTC.